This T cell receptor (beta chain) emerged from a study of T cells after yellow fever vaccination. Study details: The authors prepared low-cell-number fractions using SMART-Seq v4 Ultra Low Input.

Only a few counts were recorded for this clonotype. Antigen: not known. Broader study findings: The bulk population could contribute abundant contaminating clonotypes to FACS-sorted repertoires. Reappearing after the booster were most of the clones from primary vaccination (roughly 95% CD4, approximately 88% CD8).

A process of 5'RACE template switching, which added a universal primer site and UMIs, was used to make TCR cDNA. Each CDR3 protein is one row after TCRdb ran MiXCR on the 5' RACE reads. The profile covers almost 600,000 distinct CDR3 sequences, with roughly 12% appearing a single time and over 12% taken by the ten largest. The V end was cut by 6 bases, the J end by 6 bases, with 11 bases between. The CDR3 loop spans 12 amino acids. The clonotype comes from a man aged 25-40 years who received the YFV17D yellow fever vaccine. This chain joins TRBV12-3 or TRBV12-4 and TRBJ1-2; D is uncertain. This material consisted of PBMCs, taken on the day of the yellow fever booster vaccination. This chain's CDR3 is CASSLGWDGYTF. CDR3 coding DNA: TGTGCCAGCAGCCTCGGGTGGGATGGCTACACCTTC.